This T cell receptor (beta chain) was recorded in a study of CD8 T cells in ankylosing spondylitis. Quantitative 5'-RACE with molecular barcodes produced the TCR beta libraries. TCRdb recomputed calls from the 5' RACE reads with MiXCR, one row per CDR3 protein. Seen here are 350,000 to 450,000 distinct CDR3 sequences, 26% observed once, and the top ten hold roughly 0.8%. There are a few counts of this clonotype. Its antigen is not identified. Notes on the study in general: In synovial fluid and blood from reactive arthritis, some motif variants were previously reported. For ankylosing spondylitis blood, a TCR beta motif of 8 or 9 highly homologous variants appeared characteristic.

V was trimmed by 3 bases and J by 0 bases, leaving 8 bases between them. This CDR3 is built from 14 residues. The germline gives CDR1 SGHTA, CDR2 FQGNSA. Material for sequencing was blood, either unsorted or a sorted T cell fraction (not recorded which). The sequence came from a male donor with ankylosing spondylitis. The J gene is TRBJ1-1, the V gene TRBV7-2; D remains unclear. CDR3 region: CASSFIAMNTEAFF. DNA for the CDR3: TGTGCCAGCAGCTTCATAGCAATGAACACTGAAGCTTTCTTT. The variable domain in full, completed from reference TRBV7-2 and TRBJ1-1, reads GAGVSQSPSNKVTEKGKDVELRCDPISGHTALYWYRQSLGQGLEFLIYFQGNSAPDKSGLPSDRFSAERTGGSVSTLTIQRTQQEDSAVYLCASSFIAMNTEAFFGQGTRLTVV.